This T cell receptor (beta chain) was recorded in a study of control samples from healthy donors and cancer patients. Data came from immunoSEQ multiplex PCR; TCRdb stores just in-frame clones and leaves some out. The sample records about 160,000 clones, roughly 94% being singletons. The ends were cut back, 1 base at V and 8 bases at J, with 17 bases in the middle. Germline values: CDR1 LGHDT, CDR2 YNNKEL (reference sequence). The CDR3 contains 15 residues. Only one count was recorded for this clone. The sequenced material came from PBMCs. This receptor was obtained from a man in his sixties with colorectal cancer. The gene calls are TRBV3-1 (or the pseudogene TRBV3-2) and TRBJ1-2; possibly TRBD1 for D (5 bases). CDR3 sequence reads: CASSQAATTAAGYTF. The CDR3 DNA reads TGTGCCAGCAGCCAAGCGGCTACGACAGCCGCAGGCTACACCTTC.